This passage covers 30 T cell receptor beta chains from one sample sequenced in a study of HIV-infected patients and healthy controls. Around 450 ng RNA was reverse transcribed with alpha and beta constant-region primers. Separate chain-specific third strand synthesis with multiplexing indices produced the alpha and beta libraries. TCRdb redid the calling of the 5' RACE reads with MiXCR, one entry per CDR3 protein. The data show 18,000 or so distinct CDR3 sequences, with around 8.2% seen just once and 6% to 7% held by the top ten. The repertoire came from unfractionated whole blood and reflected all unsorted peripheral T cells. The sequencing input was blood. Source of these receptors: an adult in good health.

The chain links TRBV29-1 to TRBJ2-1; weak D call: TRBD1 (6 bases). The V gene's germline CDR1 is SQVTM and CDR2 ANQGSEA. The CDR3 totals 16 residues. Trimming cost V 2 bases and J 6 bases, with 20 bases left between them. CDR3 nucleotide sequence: TGCAGCGTTGAAAGATTAGGGGGAGCCAATACCAATGAGCAGTTCTTC. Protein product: CSVERLGGANTNEQFF.

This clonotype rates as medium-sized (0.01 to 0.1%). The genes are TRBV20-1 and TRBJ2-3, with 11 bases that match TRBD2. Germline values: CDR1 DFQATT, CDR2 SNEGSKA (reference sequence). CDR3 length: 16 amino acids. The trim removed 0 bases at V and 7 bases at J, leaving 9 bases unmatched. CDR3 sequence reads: CSARDISGRASNTQYF. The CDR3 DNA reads TGCAGTGCTAGAGACATTAGCGGGAGGGCCTCCAATACGCAGTATTTT.

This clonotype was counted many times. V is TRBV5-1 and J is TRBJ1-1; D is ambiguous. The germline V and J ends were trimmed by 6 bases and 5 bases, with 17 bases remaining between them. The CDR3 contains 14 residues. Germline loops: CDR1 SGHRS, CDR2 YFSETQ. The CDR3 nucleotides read TGCGCCAGCAATAAGGGAGGGAGGGAGACTGAAGCTTTCTTT. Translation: CASNKGGRETEAFF.

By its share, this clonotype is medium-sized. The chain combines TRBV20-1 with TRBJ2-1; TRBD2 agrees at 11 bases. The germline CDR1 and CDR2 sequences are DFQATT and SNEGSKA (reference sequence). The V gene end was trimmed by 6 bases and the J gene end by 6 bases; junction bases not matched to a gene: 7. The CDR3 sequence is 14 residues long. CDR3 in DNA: TGCAGTGCCCTAGGGACTAGCGGACGCAATGAGCAGTTCTTC. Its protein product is CSALGTSGRNEQFF.

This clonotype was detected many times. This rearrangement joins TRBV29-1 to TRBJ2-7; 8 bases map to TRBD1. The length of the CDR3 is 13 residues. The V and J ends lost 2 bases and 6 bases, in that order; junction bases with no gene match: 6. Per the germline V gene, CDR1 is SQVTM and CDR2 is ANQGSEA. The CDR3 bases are TGCAGCGTTGAAATAGGACAGGGCCTCGAGCAGTACTTC. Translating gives CSVEIGQGLEQYF.

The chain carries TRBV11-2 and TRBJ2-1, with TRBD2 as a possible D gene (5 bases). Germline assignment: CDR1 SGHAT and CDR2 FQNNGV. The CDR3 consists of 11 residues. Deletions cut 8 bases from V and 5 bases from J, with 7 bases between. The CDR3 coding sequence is TGTGCCAGCCTCGGGGACAATGAGCAGTTCTTC. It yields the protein CASLGDNEQFF.

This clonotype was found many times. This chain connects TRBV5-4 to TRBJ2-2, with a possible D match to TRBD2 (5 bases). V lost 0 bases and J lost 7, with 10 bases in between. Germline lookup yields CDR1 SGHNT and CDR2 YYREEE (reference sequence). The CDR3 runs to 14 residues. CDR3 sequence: CASSLETGVGELFF. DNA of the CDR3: TGTGCCAGCAGCTTGGAAACCGGGGTCGGGGAGCTGTTTTTT.

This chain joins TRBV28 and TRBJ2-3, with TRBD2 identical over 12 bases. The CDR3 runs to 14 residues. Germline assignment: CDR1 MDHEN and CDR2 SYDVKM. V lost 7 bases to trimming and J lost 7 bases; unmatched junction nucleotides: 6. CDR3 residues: CASTSGRALYTQYF. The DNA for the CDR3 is TGTGCCAGCACTAGCGGGAGGGCCTTGTATACGCAGTATTTT.

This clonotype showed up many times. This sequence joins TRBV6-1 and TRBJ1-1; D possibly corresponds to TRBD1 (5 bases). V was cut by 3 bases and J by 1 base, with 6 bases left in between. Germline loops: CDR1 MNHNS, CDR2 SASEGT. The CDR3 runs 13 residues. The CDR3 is CASSDRANTEAFF. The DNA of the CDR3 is TGTGCCAGCAGTGACAGGGCGAACACTGAAGCTTTCTTT.

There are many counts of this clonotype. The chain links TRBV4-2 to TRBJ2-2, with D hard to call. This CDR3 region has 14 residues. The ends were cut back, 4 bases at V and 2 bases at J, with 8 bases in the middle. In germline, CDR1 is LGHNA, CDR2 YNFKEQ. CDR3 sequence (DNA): TGTGCCAGCAGCCCCGGGTCTAACACCGGGGAGCTGTTTTTT. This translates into CASSPGSNTGELFF.

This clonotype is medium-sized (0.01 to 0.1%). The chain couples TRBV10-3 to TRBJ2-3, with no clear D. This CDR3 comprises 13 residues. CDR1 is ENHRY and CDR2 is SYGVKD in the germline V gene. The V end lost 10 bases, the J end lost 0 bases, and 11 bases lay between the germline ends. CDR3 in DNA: TGTGCCAGCACGTCGGACAGCACAGATACGCAGTATTTT. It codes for CASTSDSTDTQYF.

The CDR3 region is CASSLQTGVNQPQHF. The CDR3 DNA sequence: TGTGCCAGCAGTTTGCAGACAGGGGTCAATCAGCCCCAGCATTTT. The chain recombines TRBV28 with TRBJ1-5; 8 bases align to TRBD1. Germline lookup yields CDR1 MDHEN and CDR2 SYDVKM. Trimming took 3 bases from V and 3 from J; bases not matched to a gene: 4. There are 15 residues in the CDR3.

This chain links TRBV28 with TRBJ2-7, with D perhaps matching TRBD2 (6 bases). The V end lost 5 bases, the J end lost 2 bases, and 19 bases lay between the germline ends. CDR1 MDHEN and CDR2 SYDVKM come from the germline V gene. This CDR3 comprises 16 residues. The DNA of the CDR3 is TGTGCCAGCAGTCCCAGCGGAGGGGCCTCGGCCTACGAGCAGTACTTC. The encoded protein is CASSPSGGASAYEQYF.

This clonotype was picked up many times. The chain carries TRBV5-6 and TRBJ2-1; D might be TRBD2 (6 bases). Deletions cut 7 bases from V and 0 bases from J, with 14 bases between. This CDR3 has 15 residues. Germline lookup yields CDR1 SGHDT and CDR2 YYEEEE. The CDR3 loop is CASQMTRSSYNEQFF. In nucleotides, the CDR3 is TGTGCCAGCCAGATGACTAGGAGCTCCTACAATGAGCAGTTCTTC.

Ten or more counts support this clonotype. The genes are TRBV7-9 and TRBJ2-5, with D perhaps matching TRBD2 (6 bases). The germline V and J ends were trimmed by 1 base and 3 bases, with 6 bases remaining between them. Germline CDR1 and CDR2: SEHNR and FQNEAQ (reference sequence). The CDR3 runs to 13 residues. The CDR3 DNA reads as TGTGCCAGCAGCTTAGAGCGGGAAGAGACCCAGTACTTC. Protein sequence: CASSLEREETQYF.

The CDR3 region is CASRTRGGETQYF. CDR3 coding DNA: TGTGCCAGCAGGACCAGGGGTGGGGAGACCCAGTACTTC. The chain combines TRBV5-4 with TRBJ2-5, with D maybe TRBD1 (6 bases). Germline-derived CDR1 and CDR2 are SGHNT and YYREEE (reference sequence). V lost 5 bases to trimming and J lost 5 bases, with 13 bases between them. CDR3 length equals 13 residues.

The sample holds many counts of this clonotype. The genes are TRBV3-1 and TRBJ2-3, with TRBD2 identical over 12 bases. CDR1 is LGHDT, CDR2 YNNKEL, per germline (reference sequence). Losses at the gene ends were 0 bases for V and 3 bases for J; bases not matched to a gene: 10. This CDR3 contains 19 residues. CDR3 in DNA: TGTGCCAGCAGCCAAGATCCGAGAACTAGCGGGAGGTGGACAGATACGCAGTATTTT. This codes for CASSQDPRTSGRWTDTQYF.

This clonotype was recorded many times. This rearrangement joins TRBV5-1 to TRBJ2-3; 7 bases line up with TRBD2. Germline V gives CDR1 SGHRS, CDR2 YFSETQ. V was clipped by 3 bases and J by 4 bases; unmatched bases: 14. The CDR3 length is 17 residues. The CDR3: CASSSGDYLIVADTQYF. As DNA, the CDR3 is TGCGCCAGCAGCTCGGGGGACTACTTGATCGTCGCAGATACGCAGTATTTT.

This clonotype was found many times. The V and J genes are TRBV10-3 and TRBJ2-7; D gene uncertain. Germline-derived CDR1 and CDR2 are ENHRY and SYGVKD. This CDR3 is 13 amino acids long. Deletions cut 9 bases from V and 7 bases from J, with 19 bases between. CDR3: CAIDGPSLREQYF. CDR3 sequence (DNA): TGTGCCATTGACGGCCCGTCTCTCCGTGAGCAGTACTTC.

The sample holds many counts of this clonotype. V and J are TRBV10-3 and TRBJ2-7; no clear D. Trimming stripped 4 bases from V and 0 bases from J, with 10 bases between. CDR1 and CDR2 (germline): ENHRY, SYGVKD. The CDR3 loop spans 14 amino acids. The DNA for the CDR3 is TGTGCCATCAGTGGGGCGGAGAGCTCCTACGAGCAGTACTTC. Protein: CAISGAESSYEQYF.

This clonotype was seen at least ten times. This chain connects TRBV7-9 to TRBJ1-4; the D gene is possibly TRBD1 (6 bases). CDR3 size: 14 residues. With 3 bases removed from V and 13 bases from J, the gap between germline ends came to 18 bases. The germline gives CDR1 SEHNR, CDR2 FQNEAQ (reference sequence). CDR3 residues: CASSFPGATPPLFF. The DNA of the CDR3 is TGTGCCAGCAGCTTTCCGGGGGCCACCCCCCCACTGTTTTTT.

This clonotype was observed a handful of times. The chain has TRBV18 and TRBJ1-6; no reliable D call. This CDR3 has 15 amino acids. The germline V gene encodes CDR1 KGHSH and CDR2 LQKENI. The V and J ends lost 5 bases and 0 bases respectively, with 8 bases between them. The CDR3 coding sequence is TGTGCCAGCTCAGATTGGAGCTCCTATAATTCACCCCTCCACTTT. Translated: CASSDWSSYNSPLHF.

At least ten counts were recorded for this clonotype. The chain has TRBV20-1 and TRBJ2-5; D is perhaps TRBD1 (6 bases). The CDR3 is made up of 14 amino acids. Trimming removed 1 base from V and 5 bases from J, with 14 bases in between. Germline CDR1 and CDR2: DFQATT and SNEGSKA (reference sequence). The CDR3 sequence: CSARGRDIAETQYF. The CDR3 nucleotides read TGCAGTGCTAGAGGCCGGGACATCGCCGAGACCCAGTACTTC.

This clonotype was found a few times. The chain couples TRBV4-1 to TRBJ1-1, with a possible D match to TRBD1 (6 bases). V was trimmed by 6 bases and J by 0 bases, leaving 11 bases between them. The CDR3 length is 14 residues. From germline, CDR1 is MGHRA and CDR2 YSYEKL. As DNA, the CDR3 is TGCGCCAGCAGAAGGGGGGTTGTGAACACTGAAGCTTTCTTT. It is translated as CASRRGVVNTEAFF.

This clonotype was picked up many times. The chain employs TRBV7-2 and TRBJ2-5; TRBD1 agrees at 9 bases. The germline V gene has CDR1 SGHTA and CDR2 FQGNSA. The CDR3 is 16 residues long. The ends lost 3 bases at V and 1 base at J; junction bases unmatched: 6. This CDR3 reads CASSFLQGALQETQYF. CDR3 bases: TGTGCCAGCAGCTTCTTACAGGGGGCCCTCCAAGAGACCCAGTACTTC. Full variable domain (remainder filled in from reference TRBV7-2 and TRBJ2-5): GAGVSQSPSNKVTEKGKDVELRCDPISGHTALYWYRQSLGQGLEFLIYFQGNSAPDKSGLPSDRFSAERTGGSVSTLTIQRTQQEDSAVYLCASSFLQGALQETQYFGPGTRLLVL.

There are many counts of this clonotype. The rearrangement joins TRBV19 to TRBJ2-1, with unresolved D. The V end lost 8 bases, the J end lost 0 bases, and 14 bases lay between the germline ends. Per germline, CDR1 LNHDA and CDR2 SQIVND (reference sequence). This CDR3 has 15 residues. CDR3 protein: CASRKDRSSYNEQFF. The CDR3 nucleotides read TGTGCCAGTCGGAAAGACCGCAGCTCCTACAATGAGCAGTTCTTC.

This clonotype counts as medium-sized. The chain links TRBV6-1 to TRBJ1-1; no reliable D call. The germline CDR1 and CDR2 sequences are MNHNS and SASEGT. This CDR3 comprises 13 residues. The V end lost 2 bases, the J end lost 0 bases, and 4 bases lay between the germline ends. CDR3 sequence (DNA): TGTGCCAGCAGTGAACACCTGAACACTGAAGCTTTCTTT. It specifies CASSEHLNTEAFF.

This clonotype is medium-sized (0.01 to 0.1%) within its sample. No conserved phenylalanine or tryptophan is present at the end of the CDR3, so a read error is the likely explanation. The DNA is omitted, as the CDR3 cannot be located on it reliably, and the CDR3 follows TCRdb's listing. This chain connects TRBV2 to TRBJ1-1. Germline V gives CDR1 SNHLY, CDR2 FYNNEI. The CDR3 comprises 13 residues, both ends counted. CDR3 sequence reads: CASMTGGGLKLSS.

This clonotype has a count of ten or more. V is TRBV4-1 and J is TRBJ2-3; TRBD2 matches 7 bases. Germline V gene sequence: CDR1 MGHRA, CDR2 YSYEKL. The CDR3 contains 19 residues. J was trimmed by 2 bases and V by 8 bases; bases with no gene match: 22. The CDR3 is CASSSKSGIIAGFTDTQYF. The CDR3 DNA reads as TGCGCCAGCTCCTCCAAGTCGGGAATAATAGCGGGTTTCACAGATACGCAGTATTTT.

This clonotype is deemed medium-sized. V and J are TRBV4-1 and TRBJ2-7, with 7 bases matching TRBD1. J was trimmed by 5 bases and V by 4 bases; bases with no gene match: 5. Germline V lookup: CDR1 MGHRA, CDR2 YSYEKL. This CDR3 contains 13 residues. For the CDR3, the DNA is TGCGCCAGCAGCCTACAGGGGTCCCACGAGCAGTACTTC. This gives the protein CASSLQGSHEQYF.